Following are 17 T cell receptor beta chains from one sample sequenced in a study of post-analysis software for immune sequencing data. Unique molecular identifiers had been added to the TCR beta cDNA libraries. TCRdb reprocessed the PCR reads via MiXCR and lists one record per CDR3 protein. Here the sample spans some 500,000 distinct CDR3 sequences, nearly 45% being singletons. Study results and limitations: TRBV5-6, TRBV5-1 and TRBV20-1 belonged to a set of about 5 TRBV segments that were more frequent in patients than controls.

Their target antigens are unknown. The sample taken for sequencing was blood. These receptors originate from a girl aged 10-17 years with multiple sclerosis.

This rearrangement joins TRBV29-1 to TRBJ2-1; no firm D call. The CDR3 is made up of 16 amino acids. V lost 1 base and J lost 0, with 13 bases in between. The germline V gene has CDR1 SQVTM and CDR2 ANQGSEA. The CDR3 spells CSVEGLAESSYNEQFF. Here the CDR3 DNA reads TGCAGCGTTGAAGGACTGGCGGAGAGCTCCTACAATGAGCAGTTCTTC.

This clonotype has only a few counts. The rearrangement joins TRBV20-1 to TRBJ2-7; unclear D gene. CDR3 length: 13 residues. Trimming removed 6 bases at V and 0 bases at J, with 12 bases between. The V gene's germline CDR1 is DFQATT and CDR2 SNEGSKA (reference sequence). CDR3 nucleotides: TGCAGTGCGCCTGACTTATACTCCTACGAGCAGTACTTC. It translates to CSAPDLYSYEQYF.

The V call is TRBV5-1, the J call TRBJ1-1, with D possibly matching TRBD1 (5 bases). Germline assignment: CDR1 SGHRS and CDR2 YFSETQ. Trimming left V 3 bases short and J 2 bases short, with 11 bases between. The CDR3 loop spans 14 amino acids. CDR3 sequence reads: CASSSDTRNTEAFF. In DNA, the CDR3 is TGCGCCAGCAGCTCGGACACACGAAACACTGAAGCTTTCTTT.

The sample holds one count of this clonotype. The rearrangement uses TRBV7-9 and TRBJ1-1, with D unresolved. Trimming removed 3 bases at V and 2 bases at J, with 13 bases between. Germline loops: CDR1 SEHNR, CDR2 FQNEAQ (reference sequence). CDR3 length equals 15 residues. The CDR3 spells CASSFRASENTEAFF. The CDR3 DNA follows: TGTGCCAGCAGCTTTCGTGCCTCGGAAAACACTGAAGCTTTCTTT. Drawing the rest from reference TRBV7-9 and TRBJ1-1, the complete variable domain is DTGVSQNPRHKITKRGQNVTFRCDPISEHNRLYWYRQTLGQGPEFLTYFQNEAQLEKSRLLSDRFSAERPKGSFSTLEIQRTEQGDSAMYLCASSFRASENTEAFFGQGTRLTVV.

The rearrangement links TRBV4-1 to TRBJ2-5; D gene unclear. Germline V CDR1 and CDR2: MGHRA, YSYEKL. Trimming cost V 3 bases and J 1 base, with 12 bases left between them. The CDR3 extends over 15 amino acids. The CDR3 here is CASSHLGGPQETQYF. The CDR3 DNA reads TGCGCCAGCAGCCACCTAGGCGGCCCCCAAGAGACCCAGTACTTC.

The chain is built from TRBV3-1 and TRBJ1-5; D is unclear. CDR3 length: 14 amino acids. From germline, CDR1 is LGHDT and CDR2 YNNKEL (reference sequence). The ends were cut back, 1 base at V and 1 base at J, with 5 bases in the middle. The CDR3 DNA sequence: TGTGCCAGCAGCCAAGCCTTCAGCAATCAGCCCCAGCATTTT. It translates to CASSQAFSNQPQHF.

This chain links TRBV7-9 with TRBJ2-1; D ambiguous. V lost 1 base to trimming and J lost 7 bases, with 14 bases between them. The germline V gene has CDR1 SEHNR and CDR2 FQNEAQ (reference sequence). The length of the CDR3 is 15 residues. The DNA of the CDR3 is TGTGCCAGCAGCTTAGTAGCCTCCGGGTGGAATGAGCAGTTCTTC. Amino acid sequence: CASSLVASGWNEQFF. Filled out from reference TRBV7-9 and TRBJ2-1, the complete variable domain reads DTGVSQNPRHKITKRGQNVTFRCDPISEHNRLYWYRQTLGQGPEFLTYFQNEAQLEKSRLLSDRFSAERPKGSFSTLEIQRTEQGDSAMYLCASSLVASGWNEQFFGPGTRLTVL.

This clonotype was counted a few times. V gene TRBV6-5 combines with J gene TRBJ2-1, with D possibly matching TRBD2 (5 bases). V was shortened by 8 bases and J by 8 bases, with 13 bases between the two germline ends. The CDR3 runs to 12 residues. The V gene's germline CDR1 is MNHEY and CDR2 SVGAGI. The CDR3, as DNA: TGTGCCAGCCAAGGGAGCCGCGATGAGCAGTTCTTC. Translation: CASQGSRDEQFF.

This sequence joins TRBV4-3 and TRBJ2-3; TRBD2 matches 7 bases. Trimming cost V 3 bases and J 3 bases; bases outside gene matches: 12. Germline V gene lookup returns CDR1 LGHNA and CDR2 YSLEER. The CDR3 extends over 17 amino acids. The CDR3 bases are TGCGCCAGCAGCCATCGGCCGGCGGGAGAATATACAGATACGCAGTATTTT. Protein sequence: CASSHRPAGEYTDTQYF.

This clonotype was counted between two and nine times. The chain recombines TRBV3-1 with TRBJ2-3; TRBD2 agrees at 12 bases. CDR3 length: 15 residues. V lost 7 bases, J lost 4 bases, and 6 bases stayed unmatched. Per the germline V gene, CDR1 is LGHDT and CDR2 is YNNKEL (reference sequence). The CDR3 DNA is TGTGCCAGCACCTTGACTAGCGGGAGTGCAGATACGCAGTATTTT. Protein product: CASTLTSGSADTQYF.

The V and J genes are TRBV19 and TRBJ2-5, with unresolved D. Germline V gives CDR1 LNHDA, CDR2 SQIVND (reference sequence). V was pared by 3 bases and J by 5 bases, with 10 bases between. The CDR3 consists of 13 residues. The CDR3 DNA sequence: TGTGCCAGTAGTATGGTTGGCCTGGAGACCCAGTACTTC. Amino acid sequence: CASSMVGLETQYF.

This chain connects TRBV6-5 to TRBJ2-3; 7 nucleotides line up with TRBD1. The CDR3 totals 13 residues. With 7 bases clipped from V and 0 bases from J, the junction kept 1 base outside the gene matches. Germline V gene data show CDR1 as MNHEY and CDR2 as SVGAGI. In nucleotides, the CDR3 is TGTGCCAGCAAGGGGGCTAGCACAGATACGCAGTATTTT. Its translation: CASKGASTDTQYF.

The chain carries TRBV12-3 or TRBV12-4 and TRBJ2-1; no firm D call. The ends were cut back, 5 bases at V and 10 bases at J, with 9 bases in the middle. This CDR3 contains 11 residues. The CDR3 DNA follows: TGTGCCAGCAGTCACTTGGAAGAGCAGTTCTTC. Its protein is CASSHLEEQFF.

V usage is TRBV6-5 and J usage is TRBJ2-7; 7 positions match TRBD2. The germline V gene has CDR1 MNHEY and CDR2 SVGAGI. The CDR3 is 13 residues long. V shed 6 bases, J shed 6 bases, and the junction held 8 bases outside the gene matches. The CDR3 bases are TGTGCCAGCAGATCCCCGGGGGGTCGCGAGCAGTACTTC. Its protein product is CASRSPGGREQYF.

The chain couples TRBV27 to TRBJ2-7; a possible D gene is TRBD2 (6 bases). Between the trimmed V and J ends, which lost 0 bases and 1 base, there was a span of 10 bases. The CDR3 spans 15 residues. The germline gives CDR1 MNHEY, CDR2 SMNVEV (reference sequence). The CDR3 sequence is CASSLSTSISYEQYF. DNA for the CDR3: TGTGCCAGCAGTTTATCTACTAGCATTTCCTACGAGCAGTACTTC.

The chain is built from TRBV4-1 and TRBJ2-2; 7 bases fit TRBD1. J gave up 4 bases and V 1 base, and 3 bases lay outside the gene matches. The CDR3 runs to 15 residues. Germline-derived CDR1 and CDR2 are MGHRA and YSYEKL. DNA for the CDR3: TGCGCCAGCAGCCAAGGTGACAGGGTCACCGGGGAGCTGTTTTTT. Encoded protein: CASSQGDRVTGELFF.

Concerning this clonotype itself: One end of the junction varies from germline; a read error may be responsible. The chain carries TRBV24-1 and TRBJ2-1, with 10 bases that match TRBD1. This CDR3 spans 18 amino acids. Looked up from germline, CDR1 is KGHDR and CDR2 is SFDVKD. CDR3 loop: CATMRDRGSSYDYSEQFF. CDR3 in DNA: TGTGCCACCATGAGGGACAGGGGATCTTCTTACGACTACAGTGAGCAGTTCTTC.